These 7 T cell receptor beta chains were sequenced from one sample in a study of PD-1 blockade in classical Hodgkin lymphoma. Time point of the sample: cycle 4 day 1 (C4D1), after five to seven weeks of nivolumab. Every one of the patients relapsed after autologous stem cell transplantation (brentuximab vedotin exposure was variable). TCRdb's table, derived via immunoSEQ multiplex PCR, lists solely in-frame clones and lacks some. The repertoire holds some 90,000 clones, with more than 70% as singletons. This specimen was peripheral blood mononuclear cells (PBMCs), taken before the fourth cycle of nivolumab. Receptors originate from a human donor with classical Hodgkin lymphoma.

The table lists this clone with a few counts. The chain recombines TRBV6-5 with TRBJ2-7, with 9 bases lining up with TRBD2. The J segment lost 3 bases and the V segment lost 7 bases, leaving 4 bases of the junction unmatched. The CDR3 consists of 13 residues. Germline V gene lookup returns CDR1 MNHEY and CDR2 SVGAGI. The DNA for the CDR3 is TGTGCCAGCACTCCTAGCGGGAACTACGAGCAGTACTTC. Protein: CASTPSGNYEQYF.

This clone appeared a few times. The rearrangement uses TRBV11-2 and TRBJ1-5, with D possibly being TRBD1 (5 bases). The CDR3 consists of 14 residues. Germline V gives CDR1 SGHAT, CDR2 FQNNGV. Trimming cost V 5 bases and J 3 bases, with 11 bases left between them. In nucleotides, the CDR3 is TGTGCCAGCAGCCTAGGGGTGGTCAATCAGCCCCAGCATTTT. Its translation is CASSLGVVNQPQHF.

V gene TRBV9 combines with J gene TRBJ1-2; 8 nucleotides match TRBD1. CDR3 size: 17 residues. Germline V gene lookup returns CDR1 SGDLS and CDR2 YYNGEE. The junction had 13 bases not matched to a gene; V was cut back by 3 bases and J by 3 bases. The CDR3 region is CASSANRGEGLDYGYTF. For the CDR3, the DNA is TGTGCCAGCAGCGCGAACAGGGGGGAAGGGCTAGACTATGGCTACACCTTC. The whole variable domain, remainder taken from reference TRBV9 and TRBJ1-2, is DSGVTQTPKHLITATGQRVTLRCSPRSGDLSVYWYQQSLDQGLQFLIQYYNGEERAKGNILERFSAQQFPDLHSELNLSSLELGDSALYFCASSANRGEGLDYGYTFGSGTRLTVV.

The CDR3 sequence: CASSLGTSGSTDTQYF. The CDR3 region has the DNA TGTGCCAGCAGCCTAGGGACTAGCGGGAGCACAGATACGCAGTATTTT. This chain connects TRBV7-6 to TRBJ2-3; 12 bases are shared with TRBD2. The CDR3 length is 16 residues. Germline V gene data show CDR1 as SGHVS and CDR2 as FNYEAQ. The junction had 3 bases not matched to a gene; V was cut back by 5 bases and J by 0 bases.

This chain links TRBV27 with TRBJ1-2; no reliable D call. The germline gives CDR1 MNHEY, CDR2 SMNVEV (reference sequence). CDR3 length equals 12 residues. The V gene lost 4 bases and the J gene lost 4 bases, with 7 bases spanning the gap. CDR3 in amino acids: CASSSTGYGYTF. Written as DNA, the CDR3 is TGTGCCAGCAGTTCCACGGGCTATGGCTACACCTTC.

V and J are TRBV5-4 and TRBJ2-7; possibly TRBD2 for D (6 bases). V was clipped by 0 bases and J by 3 bases, with 10 bases between them. The germline V gene has CDR1 SGHNT and CDR2 YYREEE (reference sequence). The CDR3 contains 14 residues. The CDR3 protein is CASSLAGAGYEQYF. CDR3 nucleotide sequence: TGTGCCAGCAGCTTGGCGGGAGCGGGCTACGAGCAGTACTTC.

The chain carries TRBV2 and TRBJ2-7; 10 bases line up with TRBD1. The V segment lost 2 bases and the J segment 4 bases; nucleotides outside the gene matches: 5. Germline CDR1 SNHLY, CDR2 FYNNEI. The CDR3 runs to 15 residues. The CDR3 bases are TGTGCCAGCAGTGAACAGACAGGGGGCTATTACGAGCAGTACTTC. It encodes CASSEQTGGYYEQYF.